The entry below describes one TCR beta chain. Its antigen is not known. This entry comes from a study of shared clonotypes between healthy human individuals. Findings of the study overall: What naive subsets generally showed was a larger estimated richness than memory subsets showed.

Methods used by the authors: ImmunoSEQ yielded junction-only sequences lacking quality scores, so filtering differed. Some clones are missing from TCRdb's copy, which holds only in-frame ones; the method was immunoSEQ multiplex PCR. V, J and clone size derive from that table, while D and trimming were established from the DNA sequence. The profile covers 1.5 million to 1.9 million clones, with 95% to 99% appearing a single time and roughly 0.45% taken by the ten largest. The trim removed 4 bases at V and 4 bases at J, leaving 6 bases unmatched. CDR3 length equals 15 residues. Germline values: CDR1 KGHSH, CDR2 LQKENI.

Material: naive CD4+ T cells sorted from blood. Indicated subset: CD45RA+ positively selected. The chain is built from TRBV18 and TRBJ2-2; 7 bases agree with TRBD1. This clonotype originated in a man aged 25-45 years in good health. This CDR3 reads CASSQDRATTGELFF. The CDR3 DNA reads TGTGCCAGCTCACAAGACAGGGCAACCACCGGGGAGCTGTTTTTT.